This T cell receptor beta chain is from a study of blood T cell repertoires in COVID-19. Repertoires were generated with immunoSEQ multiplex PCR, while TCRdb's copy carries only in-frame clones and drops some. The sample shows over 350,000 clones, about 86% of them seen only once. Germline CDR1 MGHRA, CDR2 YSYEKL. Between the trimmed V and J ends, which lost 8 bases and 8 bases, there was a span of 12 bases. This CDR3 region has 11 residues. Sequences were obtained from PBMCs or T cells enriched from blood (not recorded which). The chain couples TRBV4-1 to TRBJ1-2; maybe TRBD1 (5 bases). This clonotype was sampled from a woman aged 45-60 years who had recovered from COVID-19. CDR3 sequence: CASAGKEGYTF. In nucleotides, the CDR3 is TGCGCCAGCGCAGGGAAGGAAGGCTACACCTTC.